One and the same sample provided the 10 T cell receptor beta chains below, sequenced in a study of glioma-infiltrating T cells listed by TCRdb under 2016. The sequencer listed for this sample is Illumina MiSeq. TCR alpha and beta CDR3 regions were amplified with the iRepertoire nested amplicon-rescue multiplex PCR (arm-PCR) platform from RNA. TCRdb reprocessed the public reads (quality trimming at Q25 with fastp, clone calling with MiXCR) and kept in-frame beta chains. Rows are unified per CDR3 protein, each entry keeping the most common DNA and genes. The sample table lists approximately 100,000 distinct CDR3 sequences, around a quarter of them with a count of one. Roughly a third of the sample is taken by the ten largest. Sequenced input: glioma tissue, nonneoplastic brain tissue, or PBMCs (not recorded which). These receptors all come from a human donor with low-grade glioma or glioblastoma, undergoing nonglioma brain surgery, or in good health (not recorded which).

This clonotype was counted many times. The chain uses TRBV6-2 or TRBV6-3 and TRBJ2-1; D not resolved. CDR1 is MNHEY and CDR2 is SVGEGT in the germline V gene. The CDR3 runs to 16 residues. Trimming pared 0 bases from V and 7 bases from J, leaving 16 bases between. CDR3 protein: CASSYSVRPTGNEQFF. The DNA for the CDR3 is TGTGCCAGCAGTTACTCGGTCAGACCTACTGGGAATGAGCAGTTCTTC.

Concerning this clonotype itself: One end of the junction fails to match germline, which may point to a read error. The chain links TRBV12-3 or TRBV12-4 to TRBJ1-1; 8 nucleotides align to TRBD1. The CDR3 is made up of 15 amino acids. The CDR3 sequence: CASSLSTGGRTEALF. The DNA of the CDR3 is TGTGCCAGCAGTTTATCAACAGGGGGAAGGACTGAAGCTCTCTTT.

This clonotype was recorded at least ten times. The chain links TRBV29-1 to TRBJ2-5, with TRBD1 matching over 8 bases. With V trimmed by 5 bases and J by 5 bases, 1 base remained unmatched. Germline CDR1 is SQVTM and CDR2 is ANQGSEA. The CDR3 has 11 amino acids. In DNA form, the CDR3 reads TGCAGCGTTAGGACAGGGGAGACCCAGTACTTC. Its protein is CSVRTGETQYF. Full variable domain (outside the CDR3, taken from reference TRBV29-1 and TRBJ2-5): SAVISQKPSRDICQRGTSLTIQCQVDSQVTMMFWYRQQPGQSLTLIATANQGSEATYESGFVIDKFPISRPNLTFSTLTVSNMSPEDSSIYLCSVRTGETQYFGPGTRLLVL.

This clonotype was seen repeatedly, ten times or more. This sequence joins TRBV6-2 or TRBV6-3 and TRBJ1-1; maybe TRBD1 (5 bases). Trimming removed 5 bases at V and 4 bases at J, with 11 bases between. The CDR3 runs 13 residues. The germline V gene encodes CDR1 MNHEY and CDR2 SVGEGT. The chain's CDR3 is CASSSQGTTEAFF. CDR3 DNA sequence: TGTGCCAGCAGTAGCCAGGGCACCACTGAAGCTTTCTTT.

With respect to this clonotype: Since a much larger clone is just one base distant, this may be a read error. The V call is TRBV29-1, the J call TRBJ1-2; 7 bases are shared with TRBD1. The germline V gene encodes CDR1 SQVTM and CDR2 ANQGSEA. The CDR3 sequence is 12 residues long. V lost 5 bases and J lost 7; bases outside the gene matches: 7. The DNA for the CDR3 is TGCAGCGTTTTAGGACAGGTCAGTGGCTACACCTTC. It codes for CSVLGQVSGYTF.

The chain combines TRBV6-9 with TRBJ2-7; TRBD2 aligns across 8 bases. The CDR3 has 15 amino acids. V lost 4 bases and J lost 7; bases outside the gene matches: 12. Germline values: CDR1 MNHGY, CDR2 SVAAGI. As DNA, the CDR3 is TGTGCCAGCAGTTCGAGGCAGCCGGGACTAGGTGAGCAGTACTTC. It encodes CASSSRQPGLGEQYF.

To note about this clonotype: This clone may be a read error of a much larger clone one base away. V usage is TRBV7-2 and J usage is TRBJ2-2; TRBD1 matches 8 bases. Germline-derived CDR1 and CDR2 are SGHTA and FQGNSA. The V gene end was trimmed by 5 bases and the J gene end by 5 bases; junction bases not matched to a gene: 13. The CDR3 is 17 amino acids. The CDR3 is CASSRTRPGQVTGELFF. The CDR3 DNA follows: TGTGCCAGCAGCCGTACTAGACCGGGACAGGTGACCGGGGAGCTGTTTTTT.

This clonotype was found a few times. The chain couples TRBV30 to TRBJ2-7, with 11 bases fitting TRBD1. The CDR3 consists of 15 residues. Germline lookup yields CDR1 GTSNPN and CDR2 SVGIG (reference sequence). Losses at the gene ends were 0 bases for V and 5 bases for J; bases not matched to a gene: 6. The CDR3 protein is CAWSVRDRGSHEQYF. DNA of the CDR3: TGTGCCTGGAGTGTAAGGGACAGGGGGAGCCACGAGCAGTACTTC.

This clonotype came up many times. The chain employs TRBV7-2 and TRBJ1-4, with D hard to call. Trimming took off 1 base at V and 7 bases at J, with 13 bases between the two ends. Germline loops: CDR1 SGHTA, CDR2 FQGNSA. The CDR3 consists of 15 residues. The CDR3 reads CASSLGFVTVEKLFF. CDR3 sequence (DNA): TGTGCCAGCAGCTTAGGATTCGTGACTGTTGAAAAACTGTTTTTT.

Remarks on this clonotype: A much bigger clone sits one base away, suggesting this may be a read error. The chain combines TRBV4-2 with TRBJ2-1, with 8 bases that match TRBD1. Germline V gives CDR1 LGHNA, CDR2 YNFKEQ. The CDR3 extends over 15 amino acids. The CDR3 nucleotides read TGTGCCAGCAGCCCGGGACAGGCAGGTTACAATAAGCAGTTCTTC. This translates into CASSPGQAGYNKQFF.